These T cell receptor beta chains were read from a single sample in a study of control samples from healthy donors and cancer patients. Clones were sequenced by immunoSEQ multiplex PCR, and TCRdb holds only the in-frame ones, with some missing. The data contain 150,000 or so clones, around 94% of them seen just once; the ten biggest clones take up 14%. Sequencing was performed on PBMCs. All receptors derive from a man aged 55 to 70 with colorectal cancer. Both conserved end residues are part of each CDR3. Fields, in order: clone size, J gene, V gene, D gene, CDR3 DNA, CDR3 protein. The D gene is left open where the match is weak. Clone size is shown for a subset of rows, as once, few, many or a class of expanded clone.

once,TRBJ1-1,TRBV19,TRBD1,TGTGCCAGTAGTCTCGGACAGGGACGGCACACTGAAGCTTTCTTT,CASSLGQGRHTEAFF
.,TRBJ2-5,TRBV9,.,TGTGCCAGCAGCGTAGGGGCATCGGGTCTCGGGGAGACCCAGTACTTC,CASSVGASGLGETQYF
.,TRBJ2-1,TRBV29-1,TRBD2,TGCAGCGTTGAGGAACTAGCGGAGTTCAATGAGCAGTTCTTC,CSVEELAEFNEQFF
.,TRBJ2-2,TRBV2,.,TGTGCCAGCACTCTGGAAGAGTCGTCCGGGGAGCTGTTTTTT,CASTLEESSGELFF
.,TRBJ2-7,TRBV7-8,.,TGTGCCAGCAGCTTAACTGGCACAGGTAGGATCCACGAGCAGTACTTC,CASSLTGTGRIHEQYF
.,TRBJ1-3,TRBV2,.,TGTGCCAGCAGTGGTGTGAACGGGGCTGGAAACACCATATATTTT,CASSGVNGAGNTIYF
.,TRBJ1-4,TRBV30,.,TGTGCCTGGAGTGGCCTAAGAGAAAAACTGTTTTTT,CAWSGLREKLFF
.,TRBJ1-2,TRBV2,.,TGTGCCAGCAGTGAAGAAAACTATGGCTACACCTTC,CASSEENYGYTF
.,TRBJ2-7,TRBV11-3,TRBD1,TGTGCCAGCAGCACGACAGGGTTGGGCGAGCAGTACTTC,CASSTTGLGEQYF
.,TRBJ1-2,TRBV19,TRBD1,TGTGCCAGTACCCGGGACAGCCCTAACTATGGCTACACCTTC,CASTRDSPNYGYTF
.,TRBJ1-6,TRBV5-1,.,TGCGCCAGCAGCTTGGATGGGGAAGTCTCACCCCTCCACTTT,CASSLDGEVSPLHF